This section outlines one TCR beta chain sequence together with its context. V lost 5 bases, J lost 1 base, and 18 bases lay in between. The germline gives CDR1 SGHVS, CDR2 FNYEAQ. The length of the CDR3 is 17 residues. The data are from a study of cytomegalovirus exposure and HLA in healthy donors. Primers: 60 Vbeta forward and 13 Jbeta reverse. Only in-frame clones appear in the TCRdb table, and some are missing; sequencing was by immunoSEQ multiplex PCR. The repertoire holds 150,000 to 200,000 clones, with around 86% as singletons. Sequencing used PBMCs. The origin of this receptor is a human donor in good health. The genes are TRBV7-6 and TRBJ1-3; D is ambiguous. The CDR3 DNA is TGTGCCAGCAGCCCGTTGATCGGGGTTTCTTCTGGAAACACCATATATTTT. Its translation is CASSPLIGVSSGNTIYF.